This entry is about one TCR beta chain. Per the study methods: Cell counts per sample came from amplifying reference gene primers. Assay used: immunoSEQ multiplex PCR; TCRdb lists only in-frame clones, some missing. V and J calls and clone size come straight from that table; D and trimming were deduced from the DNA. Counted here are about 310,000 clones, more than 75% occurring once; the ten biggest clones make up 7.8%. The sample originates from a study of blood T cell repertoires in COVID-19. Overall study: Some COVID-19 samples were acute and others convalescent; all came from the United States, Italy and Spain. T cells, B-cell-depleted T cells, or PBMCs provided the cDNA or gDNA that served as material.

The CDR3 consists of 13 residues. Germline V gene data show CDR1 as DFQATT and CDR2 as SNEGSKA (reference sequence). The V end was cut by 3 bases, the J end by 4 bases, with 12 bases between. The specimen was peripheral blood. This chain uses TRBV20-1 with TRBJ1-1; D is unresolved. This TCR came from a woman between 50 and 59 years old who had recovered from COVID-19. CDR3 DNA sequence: TGCAGTGCTAGTTTTTCCGAGGGCACTGAAGCTTTCTTT. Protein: CSASFSEGTEAFF.